This entry lists 29 T cell receptor beta chains sequenced from one sample in a study of molecular identifiers for immune sequencing clone quantification. TCRdb analysed the PCR reads with MiXCR anew, one entry per CDR3 protein. The sample lists roughly 97,000 distinct CDR3 sequences, 24% seen once, with roughly 1% in the top ten. Material: naive CD8+ T cells from blood, with Jurkat cell RNA spiked in. Stated subset: FACS-sorted CD8+CD4-CCR7+CD45RA+ naive T cells. These receptors originate from a human donor in good health. Some libraries in this study had Jurkat cell RNA spiked in.

This clonotype was seen repeatedly, ten times or more. The chain is built from TRBV20-1 and TRBJ2-7; 15 bases fit TRBD2. Germline values: CDR1 DFQATT, CDR2 SNEGSKA (reference sequence). This CDR3 contains 16 residues. Trimming cost V 2 bases and J 4 bases; bases outside gene matches: 6. The CDR3 bases are TGCAGTGCTAGACCCGGACTAGCGGGGGGGTCTTACGAGCAGTACTTC. It yields the protein CSARPGLAGGSYEQYF.

In regard to this clonotype: A read error may be the cause here, since a much bigger clone is one base away. The chain has TRBV20-1 and TRBJ2-7; D possibly corresponds to TRBD2 (5 bases). Germline loops: CDR1 DFQATT, CDR2 SNEGSKA (reference sequence). This CDR3 is built from 14 residues. V lost 1 base and J lost 4, with 14 bases in between. CDR3 protein: CSARGVGDVYEQYF. CDR3 sequence (DNA): TGCAGTGCTAGAGGTGTGGGAGACGTTTACGAGCAGTACTTC.

A word on this clonotype: A much larger clone lies a single base off, so this may be a read error. The V gene is TRBV7-9, the J gene TRBJ2-7; the D is unclear. Germline CDR1 SEHNR, CDR2 FQNEAQ (reference sequence). The CDR3 has 12 residues. The V gene lost 5 bases and the J gene lost 6 bases, with 11 bases spanning the gap. CDR3 DNA sequence: TGTGCCAGCAGCCGCTCAGCCAGCGAGCAGTACTTC. As protein: CASSRSASEQYF.

Worth noting for this clonotype: A much larger clone differs by one base, so this may be a read error. This sequence joins TRBV9 and TRBJ2-1; TRBD2 matches at 7 bases. CDR3 length equals 14 residues. Germline values: CDR1 SGDLS, CDR2 YYNGEE. The chain's CDR3 is CAGSVGIAGNEQFF. The CDR3 DNA reads as TGTGCCGGCAGCGTAGGAATAGCGGGCAATGAGCAGTTCTTC.

The chain is built from TRBV7-9 and TRBJ2-7; D is unresolved. Germline V gene data show CDR1 as SEHNR and CDR2 as FQNEAQ (reference sequence). The V gene lost 5 bases and the J gene lost 6 bases, with 14 bases spanning the gap. This CDR3 region has 13 residues. The CDR3 loop reads CASSPTGTGEQYF. The DNA for the CDR3 is TGTGCCAGCAGCCCAACCGGAACCGGCGAGCAGTACTTC.

This clonotype was seen repeatedly, ten times or more. This chain joins TRBV9 and TRBJ1-1; D might be TRBD1 (5 bases). The V and J ends lost 4 bases and 4 bases respectively, with 17 bases between them. Germline values: CDR1 SGDLS, CDR2 YYNGEE. The CDR3 is made up of 15 amino acids. The CDR3 region is CASSPPPGLGTEAFF. The CDR3, as DNA: TGTGCCAGCAGCCCCCCCCCGGGGCTCGGCACTGAAGCTTTCTTT.

In this sample, this clonotype turned up many times. The chain joins TRBV15 to TRBJ2-1; D perhaps matches TRBD2 (5 bases). The ends were cut back, 4 bases at V and 5 bases at J, with 9 bases in the middle. Germline-derived CDR1 and CDR2 are LNHNV and YYDKDF (reference sequence). The CDR3 consists of 13 residues. CDR3 in DNA: TGTGCCACCAGCATCGCGGGTGACAATGAGCAGTTCTTC. Translating gives CATSIAGDNEQFF.

This clonotype showed up many times. The V gene is TRBV6-2 or TRBV6-3, the J gene TRBJ2-7, with TRBD2 identical over 10 bases. Germline V gene sequence: CDR1 MNHEY, CDR2 SVGEGT. This CDR3 spans 13 amino acids. Germline trimming cut 5 bases from V and 7 bases from J; bases unmatched to any gene: 5. CDR3 DNA sequence: TGTGCCAGCAGTCTAGCGGGAGTGTTTGAGCAGTACTTC. It codes for CASSLAGVFEQYF.

This clonotype was seen many times. The genes are TRBV10-2 and TRBJ1-1; 8 nucleotides agree with TRBD1. Germline lookup yields CDR1 WSHSY and CDR2 SAAADI. J lost 4 bases, V lost 8 bases, and 6 bases had no gene match. The CDR3 runs 13 residues. The CDR3 loop reads CASLQGAGTEAFF. The CDR3 DNA reads TGCGCCAGCCTCCAGGGGGCTGGCACTGAAGCTTTCTTT.

The chain employs TRBV20-1 and TRBJ2-7, with 12 bases matching TRBD2. CDR1 and CDR2 from the germline V gene are DFQATT and SNEGSKA (reference sequence). J lost 2 bases, V lost 3 bases, and 5 bases had no gene match. The CDR3 contains 15 residues. As DNA, the CDR3 is TGCAGTGCTAGCAAGACTAGCGGGGGCCCCTACGAGCAGTACTTC. The encoded protein is CSASKTSGGPYEQYF.

This clonotype occurred a few times. The chain recombines TRBV4-3 with TRBJ2-1, with 7 bases that match TRBD2. Germline values: CDR1 LGHNA, CDR2 YSLEER. With 1 base clipped from V and 6 bases from J, the junction kept 15 bases outside the gene matches. The CDR3 is 18 residues long. The CDR3 DNA reads TGCGCCAGCAGCCAAGGTTACGGGGACCTTCGGGAGGCCAATGAGCAGTTCTTC. The encoded protein is CASSQGYGDLREANEQFF.

Note on this clonotype: With a much larger clone just one base away, this may be a read error. The chain carries TRBV7-2 and TRBJ2-7, with TRBD2 matching over 13 bases. This CDR3 is built from 16 residues. V trimming: 6 bases; J trimming: 4 bases; junction bases outside the gene matches: 9. CDR1 SGHTA and CDR2 FQGNSA come from the germline V gene. CDR3 sequence: CASSSQRTSGSYEQYF. In DNA, the CDR3 is TGTGCCAGCAGTTCGCAGCGGACTAGCGGGAGTTACGAGCAGTACTTC.

V usage is TRBV4-1 and J usage is TRBJ1-5, with TRBD1 identical over 7 bases. V was pared by 4 bases and J by 4 bases, with 4 bases of the junction left unmatched. Germline-derived CDR1 and CDR2 are MGHRA and YSYEKL. The CDR3 covers 14 residues. The CDR3 loop is CASSLGQENQPQHF. The CDR3 bases are TGCGCCAGCAGCCTCGGACAGGAAAATCAGCCCCAGCATTTT.

This clonotype was detected a few times. This sequence joins TRBV20-1 and TRBJ2-6, with D perhaps given as TRBD1 or TRBD2 (5 bases each). Germline CDR1 is DFQATT and CDR2 is SNEGSKA (reference sequence). The V end lost 4 bases, the J end lost 0 bases, and 16 bases lay between the germline ends. The length of the CDR3 is 17 residues. CDR3 sequence: CSANDRGGRSGANVLTF. The CDR3 bases are TGCAGTGCTAACGATCGGGGCGGCCGCTCTGGGGCCAACGTCCTGACTTTC.

This clonotype came up many times. The CDR3, as DNA: TGTGCCAGCAGCCCTGACTTGGGCAATGAGCAGTTCTTC. As protein: CASSPDLGNEQFF. The V gene is TRBV7-3, the J gene TRBJ2-1; D unresolved. The length of the CDR3 is 13 residues. Germline-derived CDR1 and CDR2 are SGHTA and FQGTGA. Trimming stripped 5 bases from V and 6 bases from J, with 11 bases between.

At least ten counts were recorded for this clonotype. The gene calls are TRBV7-6 and TRBJ2-3; D may match TRBD1 or TRBD2 (5 bases each). The V gene lost 5 bases and the J gene lost 2 bases, with 14 bases spanning the gap. The CDR3 sequence is 15 residues long. The V gene's germline CDR1 is SGHVS and CDR2 FNYEAQ. The CDR3 DNA reads as TGTGCCAGCAGCCCCGGGACCCTACCCACAGATACGCAGTATTTT. Translation gives CASSPGTLPTDTQYF.

This clonotype has a handful of counts. The chain couples TRBV4-3 to TRBJ2-1, with 9 bases fitting TRBD2. Germline V lookup: CDR1 LGHNA, CDR2 YSLEER. Germline trimming cut 0 bases from V and 2 bases from J; bases unmatched to any gene: 8. This CDR3 is built from 18 residues. The CDR3 protein is CASSQDGLAGLTYNEQFF. In nucleotides, the CDR3 is TGCGCCAGCAGCCAAGATGGCCTAGCGGGACTAACCTACAATGAGCAGTTCTTC.

The gene calls are TRBV14 and TRBJ2-3; TRBD2 aligns across 10 bases. CDR3 length equals 19 residues. Germline CDR1 reads SGHDN; CDR2 reads FVKESK. V shed 0 bases, J shed 5 bases, and the junction held 14 bases outside the gene matches. CDR3: CASSQDGRLASGGIDTQYF. CDR3 nucleotide sequence: TGTGCCAGCAGCCAAGATGGGAGGTTGGCTAGCGGGGGAATAGATACGCAGTATTTT.

This clonotype occurred many times. This chain joins TRBV7-3 and TRBJ2-2; D is unresolved. V lost 5 bases, J lost 6 bases, and 13 bases lay in between. Looked up from germline, CDR1 is SGHTA and CDR2 is FQGTGA. This CDR3 is built from 14 residues. The CDR3 nucleotides read TGTGCCAGCAGCCCCCTTGTGAATCCCGGGGAGCTGTTTTTT. Protein product: CASSPLVNPGELFF.

About this clonotype itself: A much larger clone lies a single base off, so this may be a read error. Since no conserved phenylalanine or tryptophan closes the CDR3, a read error is the likely cause. The J gene is TRBJ2-5, the V gene TRBV6-4; D unresolved. The V and J ends lost 6 bases and 0 bases respectively, with 14 bases between them. The CDR3 totals 15 residues. Germline V gene lookup returns CDR1 MRHNA and CDR2 SNTAGT. The DNA for the CDR3 is TGTGCCAGCAGATACGTACTAAGGTACCAAGAGACCCAGTACCTC. This codes for CASRYVLRYQETQYL.

In this sample, this clonotype turned up many times. CDR3 protein: CASSPGGTSPWEQYF. Written as DNA, the CDR3 is TGTGCCAGCAGTCCTGGAGGGACTTCCCCCTGGGAGCAGTACTTC. The genes are TRBV7-3 and TRBJ2-7; D is possibly TRBD2 (6 bases). With 6 bases removed from V and 7 bases from J, the gap between germline ends came to 22 bases. The germline CDR1 and CDR2 sequences are SGHTA and FQGTGA. The CDR3 length is 15 residues.

This clonotype was recorded only once. A clone one base away is much larger, so this may be a read error. The chain employs TRBV6-1 and TRBJ2-7; TRBD1 might be the D (6 bases). The CDR3 extends over 15 amino acids. Germline CDR1 MNHNS, CDR2 SASEGT. CDR3 in amino acids: CANSEKQGRVYEQYF. The CDR3 DNA reads as TGTGCCAACAGTGAAAAACAGGGTAGGGTCTACGAGCAGTACTTC.

This clonotype showed up just once. The CDR3 DNA is TGTGCCAGCAGTTTTAGTATCTACGAGCAGTACTTC. This codes for CASSFSIYEQYF. This chain joins TRBV12-3 or TRBV12-4 and TRBJ2-7, with D unclear. The CDR3 consists of 12 residues. Trimming cost V 3 bases and J 3 bases, with 6 bases left between them.

This clonotype is a singleton in its sample. A much larger clone sits a single nucleotide away, making a read error possible. The rearrangement joins TRBV2 to TRBJ2-7, with 8 bases fitting TRBD2. The germline gives CDR1 SNHLY, CDR2 FYNNEI. The CDR3 is 12 residues long. CDR3 bases: TGTGCCAGCACCCGGGGGGGCGACGAGCAGTGCTTC. Its protein product is CASTRGGDEQCF.

Details on this clonotype: A much larger clone differs by one base, so this may be a read error. The rearrangement uses TRBV12-5 and TRBJ1-4, with D perhaps matching TRBD1 (6 bases). This CDR3 contains 20 residues. Germline V gives CDR1 LGHNT, CDR2 FRNRAP. CDR3 sequence (DNA): TGTGCTAGTGGTTTGGCCAGGACAGAAACGACCCTTGCAACTAATGAAAAACTGCTTTTT. Translation: CASGLARTETTLATNEKLLF.

The genes are TRBV12-5 and TRBJ1-5; D uncertain. This CDR3 is 15 amino acids long. Trimming shortened V by 3 bases and J by 2 bases, and 11 bases separated the two germline ends. Per germline, CDR1 LGHNT and CDR2 FRNRAP. The CDR3 DNA reads as TGTGCTAGTGGTTTTTTCATCCACGGCAATCAGCCCCAGCATTTT. This sequence encodes CASGFFIHGNQPQHF.

This clonotype was picked up many times. V gene TRBV7-2 combines with J gene TRBJ2-7, with 10 bases lining up with TRBD1. J gave up 3 bases and V 0 bases, and 14 bases lay outside the gene matches. The CDR3 totals 19 residues. Looked up from germline, CDR1 is SGHTA and CDR2 is FQGNSA. CDR3 coding DNA: TGTGCCAGCAGCTTAGCGATAACCGAAACCGGGACAGGGGACTACGAGCAGTACTTC. Protein product: CASSLAITETGTGDYEQYF.

The chain is built from TRBV30 and TRBJ1-1; no clear D. V lost 0 bases and J 5 bases, leaving 10 bases between the germline ends. CDR3 length: 13 amino acids. Germline CDR1 and CDR2: GTSNPN and SVGIG (reference sequence). The chain's CDR3 is CAWSVEGSTEAFF. The CDR3 DNA is TGTGCCTGGAGTGTAGAGGGTTCGACTGAAGCTTTCTTT.

This clonotype was seen ten or more times. This chain connects TRBV6-5 to TRBJ2-7, with D perhaps assigned TRBD1 or TRBD2 (5 bases each). The germline V gene has CDR1 MNHEY and CDR2 SVGAGI. V was cut by 2 bases and J by 5 bases, with 16 bases left in between. The CDR3 loop spans 15 amino acids. CDR3 in amino acids: CASSYGVSGADEQYF. The CDR3, as DNA: TGTGCCAGCAGTTACGGCGTTTCCGGGGCGGACGAGCAGTACTTC.